This TCR beta chain appears in the sequencing data of a study of CD4 T cells in relation to SARS-CoV-2 and coronaviruses. With respect to this clone: The antigen is unknown.

TCRdb's table, derived via immunoSEQ multiplex PCR, lists solely in-frame clones and lacks some. The sample has under 45,000 clones, less than 85% seen once. This receptor was taken from an adult with COVID-19. Sequenced input: naive CD4+ T cells from PBMCs, cultured in vitro. Subset specified: naive CD4+ T cells isolated by negative enrichment.

In DNA, the CDR3 is TGTGCCAGCAGTGCACAGGGGGGTGACCAGCCCCAGCATTTT. It is translated as CASSAQGGDQPQHF. The chain joins TRBV28 to TRBJ1-5, with 8 bases fitting TRBD1. CDR3 length: 14 residues. Germline V gene data show CDR1 as MDHEN and CDR2 as SYDVKM. The V gene end was trimmed by 5 bases and the J gene end by 7 bases; junction bases not matched to a gene: 7.